These 17 T cell receptor beta chains were sequenced from one sample in a study of CD8 T cells in ankylosing spondylitis. Study-level points and caveats: Made up of about eight highly homologous variants, a TCR beta motif appeared characteristic of ankylosing spondylitis blood.

Each CDR3 protein gets one entry after TCRdb re-called the 5' RACE reads with MiXCR. Seen here are roughly 450,000 distinct CDR3 sequences, roughly a quarter observed once, and the top ten hold 0.89%. These TCRs' antigens remain unknown. The sample was blood, either unsorted or a sorted T cell fraction (not recorded which). The receptors were gathered from a male donor with ankylosing spondylitis.

V gene TRBV2 combines with J gene TRBJ2-2, with D possibly being TRBD1 (5 bases). V lost 7 bases and J 1 base, leaving 13 bases between the germline ends. CDR3 length: 15 residues. Germline CDR1 SNHLY, CDR2 FYNNEI. The CDR3 loop is CASNPSGQNTGELFF. The CDR3 DNA follows: TGTGCCAGCAACCCCTCCGGACAGAACACCGGGGAGCTGTTTTTT.

The chain links TRBV5-1 to TRBJ2-7; 8 positions agree with TRBD1. The CDR3 covers 13 residues. Germline CDR1 is SGHRS and CDR2 is YFSETQ. Trimming cost V 4 bases and J 7 bases; bases outside gene matches: 7. The CDR3 is CASSLDRVCEQYV. CDR3 in DNA: TGCGCCAGCAGCCTGGACAGGGTCTGTGAGCAGTACGTC.

V usage is TRBV5-1 and J usage is TRBJ2-3; maybe TRBD1 (5 bases). Germline CDR1 SGHRS, CDR2 YFSETQ. The CDR3 length is 14 residues. The germline V and J ends were trimmed by 2 bases and 3 bases, with 10 bases remaining between them. CDR3 sequence reads: CASSFRRATDTQYF. The CDR3 nucleotides read TGCGCCAGCAGCTTTCGCAGGGCTACAGATACGCAGTATTTT.

This chain joins TRBV7-9 and TRBJ2-3; 8 bases agree with TRBD2. J lost 2 bases, V lost 2 bases, and 6 bases had no gene match. The CDR3 contains 16 residues. Germline CDR1 SEHNR, CDR2 FQNEAQ (reference sequence). The CDR3 reads CASSLYGRGFTDTQYF. CDR3 sequence (DNA): TGTGCCAGCAGCTTATACGGGAGGGGTTTCACAGATACGCAGTATTTT.

This clonotype has a count of ten or more. The chain joins TRBV7-2 to TRBJ1-3; the D gene is possibly TRBD1 (5 bases). V lost 3 bases and J lost 0, with 15 bases in between. CDR3 length: 17 residues. CDR1 is SGHTA, CDR2 FQGNSA, per germline. The CDR3 spells CASSFYSGAGSGNTIYF. In DNA form, the CDR3 reads TGTGCCAGCAGCTTTTATAGCGGGGCTGGCTCTGGAAACACCATATATTTT.

The chain uses TRBV2 and TRBJ1-1, with D tentatively TRBD1 (6 bases). Germline V gene sequence: CDR1 SNHLY, CDR2 FYNNEI. The CDR3 runs to 15 residues. Trimming cost V 7 bases and J 1 base, with 16 bases left between them. CDR3 amino acids: CASTFSGVSNTEAFF. The CDR3 bases are TGTGCCAGCACCTTCTCAGGGGTCTCGAACACTGAAGCTTTCTTT. The full variable domain, completed using reference TRBV2 and TRBJ1-1, is EPEVTQTPSHQVTQMGQEVILRCVPISNHLYFYWYRQILGQKVEFLVSFYNNEISEKSEIFDDQFSVERPDGSNFTLKIRSTKLEDSAMYFCASTFSGVSNTEAFFGQGTRLTVV.

This clonotype was found a few times. The chain joins TRBV5-1 to TRBJ1-2; 8 nucleotides agree with TRBD1. This CDR3 has 15 residues. In germline, CDR1 is SGHRS, CDR2 YFSETQ. Trimming cost V 5 bases and J 3 bases; bases outside gene matches: 9. CDR3 sequence: CASSSGQAEDYGYTF. CDR3 nucleotide sequence: TGCGCCAGCAGTTCGGGACAGGCCGAAGACTATGGCTACACCTTC.

The J gene is TRBJ1-1, the V gene TRBV27; D unresolved. V was shortened by 8 bases and J by 4 bases, with 14 bases between the two germline ends. This CDR3 region has 13 residues. Germline loops: CDR1 MNHEY, CDR2 SMNVEV (reference sequence). The CDR3 bases are TGTGCCAGCGGTGAGAGTGGATTCACTGAAGCTTTCTTT. It translates to CASGESGFTEAFF.

This clonotype was counted a few times. DNA for the CDR3: TGCAGCGTTGAGCGTTCTGGCTACGAGCAGTACTTC. Translation: CSVERSGYEQYF. The rearrangement links TRBV29-1 to TRBJ2-7; no firm D call. V lost 3 bases and J lost 3, with 9 bases in between. CDR1 is SQVTM, CDR2 ANQGSEA, per germline. The CDR3 has 12 residues.

The V and J genes are TRBV19 and TRBJ1-4; TRBD1 aligns across 8 bases. After removal of 7 bases from V and 8 bases from J, the junction contained 12 bases not matched to a gene. Germline CDR1 is LNHDA and CDR2 is SQIVND (reference sequence). The CDR3 length is 15 residues. The CDR3 is CASTPATGGGEKLFF. As DNA, the CDR3 is TGTGCCAGTACTCCCGCTACAGGGGGTGGCGAAAAACTGTTTTTT.

The chain employs TRBV2 and TRBJ2-1; D remains unclear. Germline V gene sequence: CDR1 SNHLY, CDR2 FYNNEI. V was cut by 3 bases and J by 2 bases, with 11 bases left in between. The CDR3 runs 15 residues. Here the CDR3 DNA reads TGTGCCAGCAGTGAGTCTCAAACGACCTACAATGAGCAGTTCTTC. Amino acid sequence: CASSESQTTYNEQFF.

The chain combines TRBV11-2 with TRBJ1-1; D unclear. In germline, CDR1 is SGHAT, CDR2 FQNNGV. The CDR3 is 13 amino acids. The V end lost 2 bases, the J end lost 5 bases, and 9 bases lay between the germline ends. The CDR3 DNA reads as TGTGCCAGCAGCTTACTCTATAGGACTGAAGCTTTCTTT. As protein: CASSLLYRTEAFF.

This clonotype was seen a handful of times. The chain couples TRBV28 to TRBJ2-7; D perhaps matches TRBD1 (6 bases). Deletions cut 5 bases from V and 2 bases from J, with 16 bases between. The CDR3 has 15 amino acids. Germline loops: CDR1 MDHEN, CDR2 SYDVKM. CDR3: CASSPSDGQPYEQYV. The DNA of the CDR3 is TGTGCCAGCAGTCCTTCGGACGGACAGCCCTACGAGCAGTACGTC.

The chain combines TRBV5-1 with TRBJ2-7, with a possible D match to TRBD1 (6 bases). V dropped 0 bases and J dropped 11 bases, with 15 bases sitting between them. The CDR3 runs 13 residues. The germline gives CDR1 SGHRS, CDR2 YFSETQ. The CDR3 is CASSLAGQSAEYF. The CDR3 nucleotides read TGCGCCAGCAGCTTGGCCGGACAGTCCGCCGAGTACTTC.

This clonotype was detected a few times. The rearrangement joins TRBV12-3 or TRBV12-4 to TRBJ2-1; either TRBD1 or TRBD2 may supply D (5 bases each). The germline V and J ends were trimmed by 5 bases and 7 bases, with 18 bases remaining between them. CDR3 length: 15 residues. DNA of the CDR3: TGTGCCAGCAGTCCCCGGGACCCCCGTTTGAATGAGCAGTTCTTC. Residues: CASSPRDPRLNEQFF.

This clonotype was seen only a few times. The rearrangement uses TRBV5-1 and TRBJ2-7, with a tentative D call TRBD2 (5 bases). Germline-derived CDR1 and CDR2 are SGHRS and YFSETQ. The CDR3 is made up of 14 amino acids. The V end lost 1 base, the J end lost 4 bases, and 12 bases lay between the germline ends. Here the CDR3 DNA reads TGCGCCAGCAGCTTGCGGGCGGGTTGGTACGAGCAGTACGTC. Amino acid sequence: CASSLRAGWYEQYV.

The sample holds a few counts of this clonotype. The gene calls are TRBV12-3 or TRBV12-4 and TRBJ1-1; 7 bases match TRBD1. J gave up 1 base and V 6 bases, and 5 bases lay outside the gene matches. This CDR3 comprises 14 residues. CDR3 nucleotides: TGTGCCAGCAGAGCCGGGACAGAGAACACTGAAGCTTTCTTT. It specifies CASRAGTENTEAFF.